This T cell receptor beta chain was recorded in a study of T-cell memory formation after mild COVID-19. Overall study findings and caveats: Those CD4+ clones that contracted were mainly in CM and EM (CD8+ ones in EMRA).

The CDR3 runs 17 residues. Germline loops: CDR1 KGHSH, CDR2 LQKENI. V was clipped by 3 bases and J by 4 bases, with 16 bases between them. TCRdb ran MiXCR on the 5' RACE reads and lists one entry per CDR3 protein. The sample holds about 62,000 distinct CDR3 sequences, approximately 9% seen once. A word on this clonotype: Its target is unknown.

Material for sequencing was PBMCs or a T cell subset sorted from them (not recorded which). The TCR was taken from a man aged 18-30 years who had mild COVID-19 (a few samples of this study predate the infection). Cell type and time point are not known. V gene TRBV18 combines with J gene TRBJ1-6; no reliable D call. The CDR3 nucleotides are TGTGCCAGCTCACCGATGGGCCCAAATGAATATAATTCACCCCTCCACTTT. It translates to CASSPMGPNEYNSPLHF.